The rows below give T cell receptor beta chains drawn from one sample of a study of shared clonotypes between healthy human individuals. Produced via immunoSEQ multiplex PCR; TCRdb's table is partial and in-frame only. The profile shows over a million clones, approximately 80% of them singletons. Sequencing was performed on memory CD4+ T cells from PBMCs. The receptors shown here come from a young man in good health. Some clones in this sample may be carry-over from other donors' samples. Both conserved end residues are part of each CDR3. Each record gives: clone size, J gene, V gene, D gene, CDR3 protein, CDR3 DNA. A D gene is named only where the DNA matches it firmly. Size tells how often a clone was seen (once, few, many) or the class of an expanded clone, and some rows leave it out.

>few|TRBJ2-1|TRBV14|TRBD2
CASSLGLAGVNEQFF
TGTGCCAGCAGCCTAGGACTAGCGGGAGTCAATGAGCAGTTCTTC
>.|TRBJ2-5|TRBV5-1|.
CASSLSSTETQYF
TGCGCCAGCAGCTTGTCTTCGACGGAGACCCAGTACTTC
>.|TRBJ1-2|TRBV15|.
CATSSRDKANYGYTF
TGTGCCACCAGCAGCCGGGACAAGGCTAACTATGGCTACACCTTC
>few|TRBJ2-5|TRBV6-1|.
CASSERTAQETQYF
TGTGCCAGCAGTGAGAGGACAGCCCAAGAGACCCAGTACTTC
>once|TRBJ1-2|TRBV6-1|.
CASSEYGRGYGYTF
TGTGCCAGCAGTGAATACGGGCGAGGGTATGGCTACACCTTC
>.|TRBJ1-2|TRBV29-1|TRBD1
CSVARGQGNYGYTF
TGCAGCGTTGCTCGGGGACAGGGGAACTATGGCTACACCTTC
>.|TRBJ2-6|TRBV5-1|.
CASSLSSGANVLTF
TGCGCCAGCAGCCTCAGCTCTGGGGCCAACGTCCTGACTTTC
>.|TRBJ1-1|TRBV28|.
CASSPHFGPESTEAFF
TGTGCCAGCAGTCCCCACTTCGGGCCCGAGAGTACTGAAGCTTTCTTT
>once|TRBJ2-7|TRBV5-4|TRBD2
CASSLVVAGGSGEQYF
TGTGCCAGCAGTCTCGTGGTAGCGGGAGGAAGCGGCGAGCAGTACTTC
>.|TRBJ1-3|TRBV5-1|TRBD1
CASSSQGTGNTIYF
TGCGCCAGCAGCTCACAGGGGACTGGAAACACCATATATTTT
>once|TRBJ2-3|TRBV4-1|TRBD2
CASSQESGGRGYTQYF
TGCGCCAGCAGCCAAGAATCGGGCGGGAGGGGTTATACGCAGTATTTT
>.|TRBJ2-5|TRBV29-1|.
CSVVRGLLETQYF
TGCAGCGTTGTACGGGGGTTACTTGAGACCCAGTACTTC
>.|TRBJ2-7|TRBV7-3|TRBD1
CASSGLGTGGFHEQYF
TGTGCCAGCAGCGGACTAGGGACAGGGGGATTCCACGAGCAGTACTTC
>.|TRBJ2-1|TRBV5-1|TRBD1
CASSLDRGYNEQFF
TGCGCCAGCAGCTTGGACAGGGGGTACAATGAGCAGTTCTTC
>.|TRBJ2-3|TRBV5-1|.
CASSLRSGRTDTQYF
TGCGCCAGCAGCCTACGATCGGGCCGGACAGATACGCAGTATTTT
>.|TRBJ1-2|TRBV28|TRBD1
CASSSQRPGGTVYGYTF
TGTGCCAGCAGTTCCCAACGACCGGGTGGGACAGTCTATGGCTACACCTTC
>.|TRBJ2-7|TRBV6-4|TRBD2
CASSDDTSGREDHEQYF
TGTGCCAGCAGTGATGATACTAGCGGGAGAGAGGACCACGAGCAGTACTTC
>many|TRBJ2-1|TRBV6-5|.
CASRLGQFNEQFF
TGTGCCAGCCGATTAGGACAGTTCAATGAGCAGTTCTTC
>once|TRBJ2-2|TRBV18|.
CASSPTGTGELFF
TGTGCCAGCTCACCAACTGGGACCGGGGAGCTGTTTTTT
>.|TRBJ2-7|TRBV5-1|.
CASSFWEQPAREQYF
TGCGCCAGCAGCTTCTGGGAACAGCCAGCCCGCGAGCAGTACTTC
>.|TRBJ2-1|TRBV11-2|.
CASTQRGLVNEQFF
TGTGCCAGCACCCAAAGGGGCCTAGTCAATGAGCAGTTCTTC
>.|TRBJ1-2|TRBV28|.
CASTPLALYGYTF
TGTGCCAGCACGCCTCTGGCACTATATGGCTACACCTTC
>.|TRBJ1-5|TRBV28|.
CASSLFEQPQHF
TGTGCCAGCAGTTTATTTGAGCAGCCCCAGCATTTT
>.|TRBJ2-7|TRBV30|.
CAWTGPNPYEQYF
TGTGCCTGGACTGGACCAAATCCCTACGAGCAGTACTTC
>.|TRBJ2-1|TRBV5-1|TRBD2
CASSLYGWDYNEQFF
TGCGCCAGCAGCTTGTACGGGTGGGACTACAACGAGCAGTTCTTC
>.|TRBJ2-5|TRBV30|.
CAWSPQETQYF
TGTGCCTGGAGTCCCCAAGAGACCCAGTACTTC
>few|TRBJ1-3|TRBV30|.
CAWNFGGSGNTIYF
TGTGCCTGGAACTTCGGTGGCTCTGGAAACACCATATATTTT
>once|TRBJ2-6|TRBV2|.
CASSIEGVNVLTF
TGTGCCAGCAGTATCGAGGGGGTCAACGTCCTGACTTTC
>.|TRBJ1-2|TRBV2|.
CASSADWESGGYTF
TGTGCCAGCAGCGCTGATTGGGAAAGTGGCGGCTACACCTTC
>.|TRBJ2-7|TRBV5-4|.
CASSRPGGYEQYF
TGTGCCAGCAGCCGGCCCGGGGGCTACGAGCAGTACTTC
>.|TRBJ2-1|TRBV7-3|.
CASSSQGGTHYNEQFF
TGTGCCAGCAGCTCCCAGGGCGGGACCCACTACAATGAGCAGTTCTTC
>.|TRBJ2-1|TRBV5-1|TRBD2
CASSSSSGAPNEQFF
TGCGCCAGCAGCTCCAGTAGCGGGGCCCCCAATGAGCAGTTCTTC